This TCR beta chain was sequenced in a study of T-cell reconstitution after alpha-beta-depleted transplantation in children. For TCRbeta, the library was prepared with unique molecular identifiers. TCRdb passed the PCR reads through MiXCR, listing each CDR3 protein once. The sample has around 200,000 distinct CDR3 sequences; about 9.5% are singletons. This clonotype has ten or more counts. The CDR3 is 12 residues long. With 5 bases removed from V and 5 bases from J, the gap between germline ends came to 10 bases. Germline V lookup: CDR1 SNHLY, CDR2 FYNNEI. This chain uses TRBV2 with TRBJ2-7; tentative D call: TRBD1 (6 bases). This clonotype originated in a human donor who donated a stem cell graft to a child with acute lymphoblastic leukemia. Sequenced material: PBMCs from the stem cell graft donor, taken from the stem cell graft. The CDR3 DNA sequence: TGTGCCAGCAGTCTAGACAGGAACGAGCAGTACTTC. It yields the protein CASSLDRNEQYF.